What follows are 5 T cell receptor beta chains derived from one specimen sequenced in a study of OX40 agonist ivuxolimab in advanced cancers. Sequenced by immunoSEQ multiplex PCR; TCRdb stores in-frame clones only, minus some. The data hold 75,000 to 100,000 clones, with about 91% observed a single time. The input for sequencing was CD4+ or CD8+ T cells sorted from blood, taken in a trial of the OX40 agonist ivuxolimab. The receptors originated from an adult with an advanced solid tumor such as melanoma, head and neck, liver or kidney cancer.

The chain is built from TRBV10-2 and TRBJ1-5; D gene unclear. Germline values: CDR1 WSHSY, CDR2 SAAADI. The CDR3 contains 15 residues. The V end was cut by 6 bases, the J end by 0 bases, with 12 bases between. The CDR3 reads CASRRSTDSNQPQHF. CDR3 DNA: TGCGCCAGCAGGAGATCCACTGATAGCAATCAGCCCCAGCATTTT.

V usage is TRBV5-1 and J usage is TRBJ2-7; either TRBD1 or TRBD2 may fit D (5 bases each). Germline V CDR1 and CDR2: SGHRS, YFSETQ. Between the trimmed V and J ends, which lost 0 bases and 3 bases, there was a span of 13 bases. The CDR3 extends over 15 amino acids. The CDR3 is CASSLGLTGGYEQYF. In nucleotides, the CDR3 is TGCGCCAGCAGCTTGGGGCTCACAGGAGGCTACGAGCAGTACTTC. The entire variable domain, with the rest obtained from reference TRBV5-1 and TRBJ2-7, is as follows: KAGVTQTPRYLIKTRGQQVTLSCSPISGHRSVSWYQQTPGQGLQFLFEYFSETQRNKGNFPGRFSGRQFSNSRSEMNVSTLELGDSALYLCASSLGLTGGYEQYFGPGTRLTVT.

The rearrangement links TRBV25-1 to TRBJ2-6, with 7 bases that match TRBD2. This CDR3 is 16 amino acids long. V was clipped by 5 bases and J by 4 bases; unmatched bases: 8. Germline V lookup: CDR1 MGHDK, CDR2 SYGVNS. The CDR3 DNA reads as TGTGCCAGCAGTAACCAGCGGGGACCCGGGGCCAACGTCCTGACTTTC. The encoded protein is CASSNQRGPGANVLTF.

The J gene is TRBJ2-3, the V gene TRBV9, with TRBD2 identical over 7 bases. CDR1 and CDR2 (germline): SGDLS, YYNGEE. V dropped 0 bases and J dropped 4; count of bases not matched to a gene: 5. The length of the CDR3 is 15 residues. The DNA of the CDR3 is TGTGCCAGCAGCGTAGGCGGGAGAGGGGCAGATACGCAGTATTTT. It specifies CASSVGGRGADTQYF.

This clone was counted between two and nine times. This chain's CDR3 is CASSLTWTSPTSPYEQYF. The CDR3 DNA reads TGTGCCAGCAGCCTCACCTGGACTAGTCCAACAAGTCCCTACGAGCAGTACTTC. V usage is TRBV7-8 and J usage is TRBJ2-7; the match to TRBD2 covers 7 bases. CDR1 is SGHVS and CDR2 is FQNEAQ in the germline V gene. CDR3 length: 18 residues. Germline trimming cut 5 bases from V and 2 bases from J; bases unmatched to any gene: 18.